This T cell receptor (beta chain) was observed in a study of blood T cell repertoires in COVID-19. V gave up 5 bases and J gave up 0 bases; unmatched junction bases: 7. The CDR3 is made up of 17 amino acids. Germline V gene sequence: CDR1 MDHEN, CDR2 SYDVKM. Sequenced by immunoSEQ multiplex PCR; TCRdb stores in-frame clones only, minus some. Among more than 95,000 clones listed, just under 80% were seen once. Sequenced: peripheral blood. This chain joins TRBV28 and TRBJ2-3; 11 nucleotides line up with TRBD2. The clonotype comes from a human donor in a cohort sampled during active COVID-19. In DNA, the CDR3 is TGTGCCAGCAGTACCCCAAGACTAGCGGGAAGCACAGATACGCAGTATTTT. This codes for CASSTPRLAGSTDTQYF.